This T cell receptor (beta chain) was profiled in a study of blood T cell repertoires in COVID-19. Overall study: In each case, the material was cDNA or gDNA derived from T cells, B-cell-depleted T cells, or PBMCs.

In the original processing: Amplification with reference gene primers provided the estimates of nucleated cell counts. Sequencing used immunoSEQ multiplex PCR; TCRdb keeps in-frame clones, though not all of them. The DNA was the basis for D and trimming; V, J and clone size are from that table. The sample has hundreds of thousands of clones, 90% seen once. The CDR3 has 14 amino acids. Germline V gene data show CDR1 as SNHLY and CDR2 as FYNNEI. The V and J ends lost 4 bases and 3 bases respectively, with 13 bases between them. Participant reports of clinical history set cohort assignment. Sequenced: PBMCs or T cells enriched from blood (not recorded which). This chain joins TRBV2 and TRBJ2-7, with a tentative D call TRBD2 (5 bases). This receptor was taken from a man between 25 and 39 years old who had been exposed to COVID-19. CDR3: CASSVMEDFYEQYF. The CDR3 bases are TGTGCCAGCAGTGTGATGGAGGACTTCTACGAGCAGTACTTC.